This T cell receptor (beta chain) came from a study of cytomegalovirus exposure and HLA in healthy donors. Amplification used 60 Vbeta primers and 13 Jbeta primers. Sequencing was performed with immunoSEQ multiplex PCR; in TCRdb, only in-frame clones are kept and a portion is missing. Among about 120,000 clones, around four fifths were seen once, and the ten largest hold roughly 20%. Findings of the study overall: Per published reports, the classifier diagnosed cytomegalovirus status with high specificity and sensitivity.

A word on this clone: Its cognate antigen is unknown.

V was trimmed by 4 bases and J by 1 base, leaving 14 bases between them. Per the germline V gene, CDR1 is SGHNT and CDR2 is YYREEE (reference sequence). This CDR3 is built from 15 residues. Sequencing was done on a sample of PBMCs. This TCR was sampled from a man younger than 35 in good health and CMV-seropositive. The chain uses TRBV5-4 and TRBJ1-1; D is unclear. This CDR3 reads CASSPELRGNTEAFF. CDR3 DNA sequence: TGTGCCAGCAGCCCCGAGCTCCGTGGGAACACTGAAGCTTTCTTT.